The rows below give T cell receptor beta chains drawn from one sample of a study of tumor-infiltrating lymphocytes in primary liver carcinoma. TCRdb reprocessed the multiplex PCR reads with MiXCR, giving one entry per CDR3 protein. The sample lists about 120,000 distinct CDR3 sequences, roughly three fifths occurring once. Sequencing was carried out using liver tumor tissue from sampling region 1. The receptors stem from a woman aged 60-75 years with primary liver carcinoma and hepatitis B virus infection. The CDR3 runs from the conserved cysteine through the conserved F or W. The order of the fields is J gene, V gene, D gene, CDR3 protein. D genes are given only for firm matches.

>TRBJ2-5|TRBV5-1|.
CASSSVGGAASQETQYF
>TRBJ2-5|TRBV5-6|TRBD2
CASSSLGEGLQKETQYF
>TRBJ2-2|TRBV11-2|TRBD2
CASSPDLGTSGMGTGELLF
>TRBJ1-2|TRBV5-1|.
CASSPGTLNYGYTF
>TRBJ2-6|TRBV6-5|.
CASRPDRRGSGANVLTF
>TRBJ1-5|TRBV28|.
CASTIGGLGRGQPQHF
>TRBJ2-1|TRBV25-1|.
CASSEPTVFGGSYNEQFF
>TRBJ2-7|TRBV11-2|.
CANSLDLAGVYEQYF
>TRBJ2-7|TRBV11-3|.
CASSADPRSSYEQYF
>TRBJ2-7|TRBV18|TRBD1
CASSSGTGVEQYF
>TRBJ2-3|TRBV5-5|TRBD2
CASNLGVAGVADTQYF
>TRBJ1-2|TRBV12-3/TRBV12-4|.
CASSLDKGSHYGYTF
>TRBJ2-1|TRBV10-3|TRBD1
CAISESTGGYNEQFF
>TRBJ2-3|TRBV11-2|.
CASSPLDTQEF
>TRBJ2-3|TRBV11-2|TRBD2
CASSPGLVSTDTQYF
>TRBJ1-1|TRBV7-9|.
CASSARERKNTEASF
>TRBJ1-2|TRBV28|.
CAVGIQGYGYTF
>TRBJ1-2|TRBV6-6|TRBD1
CASSYDRGHGYTF
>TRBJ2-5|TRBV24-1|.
CATGDWQAHQETQYF
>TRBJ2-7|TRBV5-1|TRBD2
CARSLVIAGVYEQYF
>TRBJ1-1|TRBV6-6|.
CASNTGNTEAFF
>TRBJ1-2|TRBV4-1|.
CASSGRLGDGYTF
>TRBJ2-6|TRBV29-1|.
CSVPNTGGAGANVLTF
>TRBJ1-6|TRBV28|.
CVSSFSTGGNSPLHF
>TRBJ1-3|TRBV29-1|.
CSAQRGDRTGSGNTIYF
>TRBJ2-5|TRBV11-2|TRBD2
CGSSPRTSGSRETQYF
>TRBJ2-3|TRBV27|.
CASSLSVRESHTDTQYF
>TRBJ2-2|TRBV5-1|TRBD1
CASSWSPGGDTGEPFF
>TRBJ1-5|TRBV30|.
CAWSVHSGQPQHF
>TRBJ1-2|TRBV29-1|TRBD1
CSVKGQGDRGLHGYTF
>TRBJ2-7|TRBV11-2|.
CASSLWFRLMSVLRGQYF
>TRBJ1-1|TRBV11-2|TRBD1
CTSSSVGDRVYRFRAFF
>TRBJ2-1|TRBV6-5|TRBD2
CASSPSTSGYNEQFF
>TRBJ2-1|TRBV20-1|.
CSAPRYSRHEQFF
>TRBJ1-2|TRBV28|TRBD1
CASSLLTGGSLGYTF
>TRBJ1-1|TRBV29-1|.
CRARGDLNAEAFF
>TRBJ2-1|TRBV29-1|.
CSVEGPAEWDEQFF
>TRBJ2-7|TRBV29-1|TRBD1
CSVETTGGPYEQYF
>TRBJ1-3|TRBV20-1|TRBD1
CSARDRYSGNTIYF
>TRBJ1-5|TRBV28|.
CASSQIEFAVTASNQPQHF
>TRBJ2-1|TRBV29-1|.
CSVAIRGRVGHEQFF
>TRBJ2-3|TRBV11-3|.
CVNSFKTSTDTQYF
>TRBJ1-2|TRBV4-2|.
CASSHARAPTNYGYTF
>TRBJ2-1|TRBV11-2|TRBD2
CAISLGLAVQNEQFF
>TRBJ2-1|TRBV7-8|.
CASSLANRRPKQFF
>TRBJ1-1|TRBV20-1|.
CSPRRGSEAFF
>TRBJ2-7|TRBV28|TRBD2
CASSPRTRLGGEQYF
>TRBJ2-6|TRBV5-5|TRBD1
CASSITGGRVNILTF
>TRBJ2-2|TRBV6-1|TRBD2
CASSSGRDTGELFF
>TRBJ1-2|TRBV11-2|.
CASTLDTTGIHGYAF
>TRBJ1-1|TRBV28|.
CASSLGNKYEAFF
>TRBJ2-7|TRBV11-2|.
CASSLTSWSYEQYF
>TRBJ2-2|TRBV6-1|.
CVSSASNTGELFF